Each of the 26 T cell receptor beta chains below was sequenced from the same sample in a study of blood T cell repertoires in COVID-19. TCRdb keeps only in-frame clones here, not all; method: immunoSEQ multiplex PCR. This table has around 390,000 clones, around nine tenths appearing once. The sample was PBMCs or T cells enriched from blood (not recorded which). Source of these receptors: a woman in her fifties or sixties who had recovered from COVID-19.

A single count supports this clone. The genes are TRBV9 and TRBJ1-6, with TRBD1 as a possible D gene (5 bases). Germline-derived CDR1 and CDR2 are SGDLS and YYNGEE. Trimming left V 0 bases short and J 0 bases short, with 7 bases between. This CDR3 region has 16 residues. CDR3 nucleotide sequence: TGTGCCAGCAGCGTAGAGGGGAACTCCTATAATTCACCCCTCCACTTT. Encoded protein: CASSVEGNSYNSPLHF.

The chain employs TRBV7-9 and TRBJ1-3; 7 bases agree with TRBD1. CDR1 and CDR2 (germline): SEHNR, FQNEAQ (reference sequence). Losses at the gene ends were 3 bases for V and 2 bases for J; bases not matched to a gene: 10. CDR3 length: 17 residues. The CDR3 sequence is CASSLGPDRETGNTIYF. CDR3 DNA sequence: TGTGCCAGCAGCTTGGGCCCCGACAGGGAGACTGGAAACACCATATATTTT.

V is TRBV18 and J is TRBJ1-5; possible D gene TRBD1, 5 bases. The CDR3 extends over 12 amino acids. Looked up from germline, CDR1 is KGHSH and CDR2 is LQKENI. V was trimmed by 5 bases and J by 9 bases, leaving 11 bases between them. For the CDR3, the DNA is TGTGCCAGCTCAAATGATCAGGGGCCCCAGCATTTT. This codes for CASSNDQGPQHF.

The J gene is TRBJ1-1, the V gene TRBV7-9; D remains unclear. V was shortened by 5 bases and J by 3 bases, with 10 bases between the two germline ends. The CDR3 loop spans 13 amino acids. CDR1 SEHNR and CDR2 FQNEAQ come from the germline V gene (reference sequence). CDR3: CASSLLADTEAFF. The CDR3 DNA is TGTGCCAGCAGCCTACTAGCAGACACTGAAGCTTTCTTT.

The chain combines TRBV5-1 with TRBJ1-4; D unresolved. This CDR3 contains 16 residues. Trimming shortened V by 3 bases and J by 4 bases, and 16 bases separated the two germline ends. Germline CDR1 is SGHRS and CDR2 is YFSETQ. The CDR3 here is CASSSGSKTYNEKLFF. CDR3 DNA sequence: TGCGCCAGCAGCTCGGGTAGTAAGACTTATAATGAAAAACTGTTTTTT. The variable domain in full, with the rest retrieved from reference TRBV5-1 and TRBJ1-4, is KAGVTQTPRYLIKTRGQQVTLSCSPISGHRSVSWYQQTPGQGLQFLFEYFSETQRNKGNFPGRFSGRQFSNSRSEMNVSTLELGDSALYLCASSSGSKTYNEKLFFGSGTQLSVL.

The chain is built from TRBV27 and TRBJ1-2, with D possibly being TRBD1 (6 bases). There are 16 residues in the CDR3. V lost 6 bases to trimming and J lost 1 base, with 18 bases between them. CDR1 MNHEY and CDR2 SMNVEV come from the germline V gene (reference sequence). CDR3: CASSLGPTGDNYGYTF. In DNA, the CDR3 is TGTGCCAGCAGCTTAGGGCCGACAGGCGATAACTATGGCTACACCTTC.

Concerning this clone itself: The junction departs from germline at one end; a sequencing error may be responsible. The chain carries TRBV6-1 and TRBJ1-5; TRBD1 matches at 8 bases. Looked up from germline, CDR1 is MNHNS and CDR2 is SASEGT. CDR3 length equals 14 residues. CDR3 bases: TGTGCCAGCGGTGACAGGGGTCGATGGCAGCCCCAGCATTTT. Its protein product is CASGDRGRWQPQHF.

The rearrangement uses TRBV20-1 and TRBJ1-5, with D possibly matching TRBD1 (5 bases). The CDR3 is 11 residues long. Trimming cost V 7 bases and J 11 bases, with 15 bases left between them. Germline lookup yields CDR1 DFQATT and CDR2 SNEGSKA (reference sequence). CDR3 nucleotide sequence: TGCAGTGTCGTGATCTGGGGGGCCCAGCATTTT. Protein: CSVVIWGAQHF.

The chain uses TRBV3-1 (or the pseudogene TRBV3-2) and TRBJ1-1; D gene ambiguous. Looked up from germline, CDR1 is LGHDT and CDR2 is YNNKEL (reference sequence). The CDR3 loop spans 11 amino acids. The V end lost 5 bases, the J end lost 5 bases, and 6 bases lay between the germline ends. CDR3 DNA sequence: TGTGCCAGCAGCACAACGACTGAAGCTTTCTTT. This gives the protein CASSTTTEAFF.

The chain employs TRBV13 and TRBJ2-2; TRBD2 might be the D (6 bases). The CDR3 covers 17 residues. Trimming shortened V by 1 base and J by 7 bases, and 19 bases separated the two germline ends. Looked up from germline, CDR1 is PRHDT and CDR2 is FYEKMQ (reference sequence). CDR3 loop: CASSLDPSGGRFGELFF. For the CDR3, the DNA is TGTGCCAGCAGCTTAGATCCCTCCGGGGGTCGGTTCGGGGAGCTGTTTTTT.

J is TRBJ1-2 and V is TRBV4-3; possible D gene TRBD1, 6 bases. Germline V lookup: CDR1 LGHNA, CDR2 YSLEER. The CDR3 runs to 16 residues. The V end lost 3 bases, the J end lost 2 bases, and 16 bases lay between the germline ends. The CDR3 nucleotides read TGCGCCAGCAGCCAGACTAAGGGACAAGGAAACTATGGCTACACCTTC. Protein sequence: CASSQTKGQGNYGYTF.

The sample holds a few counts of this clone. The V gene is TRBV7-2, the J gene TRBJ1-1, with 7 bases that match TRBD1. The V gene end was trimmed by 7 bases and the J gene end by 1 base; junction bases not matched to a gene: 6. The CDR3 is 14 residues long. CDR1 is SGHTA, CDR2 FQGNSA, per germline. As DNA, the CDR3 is TGTGCCAGCACCTCGACAGGGTGGAACACTGAAGCTTTCTTT. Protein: CASTSTGWNTEAFF.

DNA of the CDR3: TGTGCCAGCAGCTTAGGGACAGGGAGGTACACTGAAGCTTTCTTT. It specifies CASSLGTGRYTEAFF. The gene calls are TRBV7-8 and TRBJ1-1, with 8 bases aligning to TRBD1. This CDR3 has 15 amino acids. V was clipped by 1 base and J by 3 bases; unmatched bases: 4. In germline, CDR1 is SGHVS, CDR2 FQNEAQ. Full variable domain (missing parts from reference TRBV7-8 and TRBJ1-1): GAGVSQSPRYKVAKRGQDVALRCDPISGHVSLFWYQQALGQGPEFLTYFQNEAQLDKSGLPSDRFFAERPEGSVSTLKIQRTQQEDSAVYLCASSLGTGRYTEAFFGQGTRLTVV.

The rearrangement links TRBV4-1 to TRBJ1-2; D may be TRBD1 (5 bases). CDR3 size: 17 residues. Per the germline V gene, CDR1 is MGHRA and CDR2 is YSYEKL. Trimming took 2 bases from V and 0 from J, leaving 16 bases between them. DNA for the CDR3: TGCGCCAGCAGCCAACGCGCGTTCGAGACAGCTAACTATGGCTACACCTTC. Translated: CASSQRAFETANYGYTF.

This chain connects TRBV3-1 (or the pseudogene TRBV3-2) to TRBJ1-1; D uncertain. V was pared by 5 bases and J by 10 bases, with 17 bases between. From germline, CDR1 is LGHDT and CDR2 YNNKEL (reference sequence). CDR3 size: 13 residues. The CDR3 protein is CASSNYEGNRAFF. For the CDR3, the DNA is TGTGCCAGCAGCAATTACGAGGGTAACCGAGCTTTCTTT.

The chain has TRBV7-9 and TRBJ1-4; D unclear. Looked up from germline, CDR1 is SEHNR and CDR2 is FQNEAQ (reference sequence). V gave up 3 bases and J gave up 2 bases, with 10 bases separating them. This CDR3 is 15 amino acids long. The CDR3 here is CASSFMGVTNEKLFF. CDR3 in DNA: TGTGCCAGCAGCTTCATGGGAGTCACTAATGAAAAACTGTTTTTT.

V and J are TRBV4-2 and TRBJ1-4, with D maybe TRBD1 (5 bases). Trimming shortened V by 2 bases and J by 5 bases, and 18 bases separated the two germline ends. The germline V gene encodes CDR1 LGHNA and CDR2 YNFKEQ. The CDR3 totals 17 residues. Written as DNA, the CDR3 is TGTGCCAGCAGCCAAAACCCACACAGGTCCACGAATGAAAAACTGTTTTTT. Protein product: CASSQNPHRSTNEKLFF.

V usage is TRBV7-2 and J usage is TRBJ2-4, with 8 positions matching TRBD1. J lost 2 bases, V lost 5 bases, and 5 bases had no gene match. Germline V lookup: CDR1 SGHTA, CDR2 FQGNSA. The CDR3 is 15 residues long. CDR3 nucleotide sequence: TGTGCCAGCAGCCGGACAGGGATTCCCAAAAACATTCAGTACTTC. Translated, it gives CASSRTGIPKNIQYF. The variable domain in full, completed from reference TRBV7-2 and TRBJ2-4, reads GAGVSQSPSNKVTEKGKDVELRCDPISGHTALYWYRQSLGQGLEFLIYFQGNSAPDKSGLPSDRFSAERTGGSVSTLTIQRTQQEDSAVYLCASSRTGIPKNIQYFGAGTRLSVL.

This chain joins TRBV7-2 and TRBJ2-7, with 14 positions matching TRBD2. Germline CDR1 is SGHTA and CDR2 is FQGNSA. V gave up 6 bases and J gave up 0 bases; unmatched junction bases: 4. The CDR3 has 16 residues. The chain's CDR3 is CASRGLAGALSYEQYF. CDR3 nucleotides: TGTGCCAGCAGGGGACTAGCGGGGGCCCTCTCCTACGAGCAGTACTTC.

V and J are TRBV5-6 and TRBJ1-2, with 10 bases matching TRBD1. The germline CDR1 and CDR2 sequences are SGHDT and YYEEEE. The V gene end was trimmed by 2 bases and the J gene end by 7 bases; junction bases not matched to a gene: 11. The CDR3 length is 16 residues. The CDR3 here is CASSLMPGQGPPGYTF. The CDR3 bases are TGTGCCAGCAGCTTAATGCCGGGACAGGGGCCCCCTGGCTACACCTTC.

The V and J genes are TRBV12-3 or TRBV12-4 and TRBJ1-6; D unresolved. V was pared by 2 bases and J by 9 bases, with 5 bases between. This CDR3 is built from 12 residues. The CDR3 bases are TGTGCCAGCAGTTTATCGTCTTCACCCCTCCACTTT. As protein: CASSLSSSPLHF.

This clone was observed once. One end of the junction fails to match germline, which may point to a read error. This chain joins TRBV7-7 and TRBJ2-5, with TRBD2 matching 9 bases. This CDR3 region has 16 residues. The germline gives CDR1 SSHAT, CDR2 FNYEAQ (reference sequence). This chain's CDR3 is CASSLWSGGGAETQYF. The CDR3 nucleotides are TGTGCTAGCAGCTTATGGTCTGGCGGGGGGGCGGAGACCCAGTACTTC.

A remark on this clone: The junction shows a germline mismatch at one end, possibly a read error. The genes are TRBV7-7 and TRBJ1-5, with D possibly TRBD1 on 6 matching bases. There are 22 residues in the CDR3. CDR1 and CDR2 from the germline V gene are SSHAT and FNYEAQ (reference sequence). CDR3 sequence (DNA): TGTGCTAGCAGTCGTTGGCCTTACCAACAGGGAAGGTACGGCCATAGCAATCAGCCCCAGCATTTT. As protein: CASSRWPYQQGRYGHSNQPQHF.

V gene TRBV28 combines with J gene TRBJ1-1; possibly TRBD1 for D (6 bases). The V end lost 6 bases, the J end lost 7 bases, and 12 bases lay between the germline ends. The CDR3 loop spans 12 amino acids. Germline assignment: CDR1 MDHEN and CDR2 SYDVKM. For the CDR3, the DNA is TGTGCCAGCAGCCAGGGGTATAATGAAGCTTTCTTT. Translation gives CASSQGYNEAFF.

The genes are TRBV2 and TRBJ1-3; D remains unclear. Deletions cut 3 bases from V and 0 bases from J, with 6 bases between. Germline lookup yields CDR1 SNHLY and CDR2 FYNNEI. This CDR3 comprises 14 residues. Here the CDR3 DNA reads TGTGCCAGCAGTGAGGTGAGCTCTGGAAACACCATATATTTT. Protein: CASSEVSSGNTIYF.

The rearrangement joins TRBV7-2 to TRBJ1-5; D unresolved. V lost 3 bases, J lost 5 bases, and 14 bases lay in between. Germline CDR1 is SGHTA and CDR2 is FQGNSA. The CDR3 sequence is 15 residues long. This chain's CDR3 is CASSLDSDGDQPQHF. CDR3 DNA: TGTGCCAGCAGCTTGGATTCGGACGGGGATCAGCCCCAGCATTTT.